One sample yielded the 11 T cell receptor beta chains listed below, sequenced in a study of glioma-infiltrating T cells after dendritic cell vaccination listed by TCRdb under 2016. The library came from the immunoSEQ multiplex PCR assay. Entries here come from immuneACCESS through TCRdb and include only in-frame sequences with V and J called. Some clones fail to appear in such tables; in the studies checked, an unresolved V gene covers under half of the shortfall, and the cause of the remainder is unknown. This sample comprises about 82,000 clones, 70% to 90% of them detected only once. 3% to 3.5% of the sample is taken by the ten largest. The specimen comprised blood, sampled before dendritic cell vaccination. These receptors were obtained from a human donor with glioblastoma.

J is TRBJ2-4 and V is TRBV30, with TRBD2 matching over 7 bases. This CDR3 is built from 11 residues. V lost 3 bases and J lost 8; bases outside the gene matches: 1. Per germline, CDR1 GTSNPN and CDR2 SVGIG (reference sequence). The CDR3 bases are TGTGCCTGGAGACGGGAGGACATTCAGTACTTC. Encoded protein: CAWRREDIQYF.

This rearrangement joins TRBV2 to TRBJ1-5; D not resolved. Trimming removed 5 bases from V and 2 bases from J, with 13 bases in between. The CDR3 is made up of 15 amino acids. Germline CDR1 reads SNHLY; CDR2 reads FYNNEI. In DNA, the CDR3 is TGTGCCAGCAGTTCTCGTATAATCGGCAATCAGCCCCAGCATTTT. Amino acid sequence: CASSSRIIGNQPQHF.

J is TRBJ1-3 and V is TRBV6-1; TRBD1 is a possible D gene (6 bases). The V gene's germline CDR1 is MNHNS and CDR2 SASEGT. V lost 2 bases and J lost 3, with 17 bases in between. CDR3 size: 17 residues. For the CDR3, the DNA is TGTGCCAGCAGTGAACCCGGCAGGGGTCTTTTTGGAAACACCATATATTTT. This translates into CASSEPGRGLFGNTIYF.

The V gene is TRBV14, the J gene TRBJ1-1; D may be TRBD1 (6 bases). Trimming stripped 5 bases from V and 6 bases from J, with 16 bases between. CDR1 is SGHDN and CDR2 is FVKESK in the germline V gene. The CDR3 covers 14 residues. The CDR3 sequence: CASSLYREMAEAFF. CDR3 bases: TGTGCCAGCAGCTTATACAGGGAAATGGCTGAAGCTTTCTTT.

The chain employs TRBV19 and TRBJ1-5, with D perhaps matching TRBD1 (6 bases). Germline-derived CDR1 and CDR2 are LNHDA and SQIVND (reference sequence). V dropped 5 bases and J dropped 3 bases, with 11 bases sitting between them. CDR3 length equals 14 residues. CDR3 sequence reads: CASSEQGSNQPQHF. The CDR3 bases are TGTGCCAGTAGTGAACAGGGTTCCAATCAGCCCCAGCATTTT. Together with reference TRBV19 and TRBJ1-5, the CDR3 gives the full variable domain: DGGITQSPKYLFRKEGQNVTLSCEQNLNHDAMYWYRQDPGQGLRLIYYSQIVNDFQKGDIAEGYSVSREKKESFPLTVTSAQKNPTAFYLCASSEQGSNQPQHFGDGTRLSIL.

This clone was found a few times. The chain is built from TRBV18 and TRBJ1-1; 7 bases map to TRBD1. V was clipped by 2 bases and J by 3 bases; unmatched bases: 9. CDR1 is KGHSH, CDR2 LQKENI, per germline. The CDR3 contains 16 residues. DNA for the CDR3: TGTGCCAGCTCACCAAACAGGGGCGCCGGGGACACTGAAGCTTTCTTT. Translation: CASSPNRGAGDTEAFF.

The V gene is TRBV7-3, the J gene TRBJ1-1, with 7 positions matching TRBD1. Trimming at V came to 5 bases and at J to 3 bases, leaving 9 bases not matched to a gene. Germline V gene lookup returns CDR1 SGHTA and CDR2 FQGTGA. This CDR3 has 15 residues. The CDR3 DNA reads TGTGCCAGCAGCCGGGAGGGGGCAAGGGACACTGAAGCTTTCTTT. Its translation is CASSREGARDTEAFF.

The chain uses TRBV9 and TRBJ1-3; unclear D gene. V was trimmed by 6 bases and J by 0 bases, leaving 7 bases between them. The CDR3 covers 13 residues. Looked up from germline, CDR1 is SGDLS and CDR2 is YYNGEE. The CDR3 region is CASKPGSGNTIYF. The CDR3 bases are TGTGCCAGCAAGCCTGGCTCTGGAAACACCATATATTTT.

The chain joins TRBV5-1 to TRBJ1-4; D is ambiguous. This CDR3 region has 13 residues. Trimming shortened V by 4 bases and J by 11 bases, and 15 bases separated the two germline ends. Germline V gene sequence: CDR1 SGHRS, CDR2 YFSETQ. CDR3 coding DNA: TGCGCCAGCAGCCCGGAAACGACACGTAAACTGTTTTTT. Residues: CASSPETTRKLFF.

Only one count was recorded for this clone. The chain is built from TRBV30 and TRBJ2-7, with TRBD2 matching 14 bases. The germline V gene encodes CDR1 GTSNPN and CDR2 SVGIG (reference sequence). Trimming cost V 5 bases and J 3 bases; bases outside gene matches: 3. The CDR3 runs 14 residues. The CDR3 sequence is CAWAGTSGGYEQYF. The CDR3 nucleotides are TGTGCCTGGGCCGGGACTAGCGGGGGCTACGAGCAGTACTTC.

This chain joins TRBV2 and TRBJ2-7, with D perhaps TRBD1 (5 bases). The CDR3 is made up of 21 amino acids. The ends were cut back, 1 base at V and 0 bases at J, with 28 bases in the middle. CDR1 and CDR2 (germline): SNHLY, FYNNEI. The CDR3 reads CASSEGLLRSQGYRASYEQYF. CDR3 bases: TGTGCCAGCAGTGAAGGCTTATTGAGGAGTCAGGGTTACCGAGCCTCCTACGAGCAGTACTTC. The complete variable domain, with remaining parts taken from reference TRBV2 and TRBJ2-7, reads EPEVTQTPSHQVTQMGQEVILRCVPISNHLYFYWYRQILGQKVEFLVSFYNNEISEKSEIFDDQFSVERPDGSNFTLKIRSTKLEDSAMYFCASSEGLLRSQGYRASYEQYFGPGTRLTVT.